Listed below are T cell receptor beta chains from one sample, sequenced in a study of T cell responses to AZD1222 COVID-19 vaccine. Only in-frame clones appear in the TCRdb table, and some are missing; sequencing was by immunoSEQ multiplex PCR. Here the sample spans fewer than 110,000 clones, just over 85% being singletons. The starting material was peripheral blood, obtained on day 0 of AZD1222 vaccination. The receptors stem from an adult in good health. Each CDR3 is given with its conserved first and last residue. Fields, in order: V gene, D gene, J gene, clone size, CDR3 DNA, CDR3 protein. The D gene is left open where the match is weak. Clone size is stated in some rows and not others, as once, few, many or a class when expanded.

TRBV5-1	NA	TRBJ2-4	NA	TGCGCCAGCAGCCCCATTGGGCAGGGTGGGAACATTCAGTACTTC	CASSPIGQGGNIQYF
TRBV19	NA	TRBJ1-2	NA	TGTGCCAGTAGTATCGGACAGACACCTAACTATGGCTACACCTTC	CASSIGQTPNYGYTF
TRBV19	NA	TRBJ2-1	NA	TGTGCCAGTAGTATAGGGGGGTATGAGCAGTTCTTC	CASSIGGYEQFF
TRBV5-5	TRBD1	TRBJ1-2	NA	TGTGCCAGCAGCCTATTCTTGGACAGGGTTAATGGCTACACCTTC	CASSLFLDRVNGYTF
TRBV25-1	NA	TRBJ1-2	NA	TGTGCCAGCAGTGTTGGACCGAACTATGGCTACACCTTC	CASSVGPNYGYTF
TRBV1	NA	TRBJ2-7	NA	TGCACCAGCAGCCACCTAAGACTGAGAACCTACGAGCAGTACTTC	CTSSHLRLRTYEQYF
TRBV19	TRBD1	TRBJ1-4	NA	TGTGCCAGTAGTGTATCGGACAGGTCGGCTGAAAAACTGTTTTTT	CASSVSDRSAEKLFF
TRBV3-1/TRBV3-2	TRBD2	TRBJ2-1	NA	TGTGCCAGCAGCCAAACTAGCGGGGAACACAATGAGCAGTTCTTC	CASSQTSGEHNEQFF
TRBV6-5	TRBD2	TRBJ2-5	NA	TGTGCCAGCAGTTACACTAGCGGGAGAGGGGAGACCCAGTACTTC	CASSYTSGRGETQYF
TRBV28	NA	TRBJ2-6	NA	TGTGCCAGCAGGGCGCCGGGACAAGACCTGAGCTCTGGGGCCAACGTCCTGACTTTC	CASRAPGQDLSSGANVLTF
TRBV7-7	TRBD2	TRBJ2-1	NA	TGTGCTAGCAGCCCGACTAGCGGGAACTCCTACAATGAGCAGTTCTTC	CASSPTSGNSYNEQFF
TRBV10-3	TRBD2	TRBJ2-7	NA	TGTGCCATCAGTGAGGGACTAGCGGGAGGGTACCAGTACTTC	CAISEGLAGGYQYF
TRBV4-3	TRBD2	TRBJ2-1	once	TGCGCCAGCAGCCCCGTGGGGCTAGCGGAGAGGAATGAGCAGTTCTTC	CASSPVGLAERNEQFF
TRBV28	TRBD1	TRBJ1-2	NA	TGTGCCAGCAGTTCACCCCGGGACAGTCGACCTCCGGGCTATGGCTACACCTTC	CASSSPRDSRPPGYGYTF
TRBV11-2	TRBD1	TRBJ1-2	once	TGTGCCAGCAGCTTAGCCCCGGACAGGGACTATGGCTACACCTTC	CASSLAPDRDYGYTF
TRBV18	NA	TRBJ1-5	NA	TGTGCCAGCTCACCATCCGGGACTAATCAGCCCCAGCATTTT	CASSPSGTNQPQHF
TRBV18	NA	TRBJ2-2	NA	TGTGCCAGCTCACCAGTACCGGGACAGAACACCGGGGAGCTGTTTTTT	CASSPVPGQNTGELFF
TRBV6-5	TRBD1	TRBJ1-6	NA	TGTGCCAGCAGTCGACAGGGGGAACATTCACCCCTCCACTTT	CASSRQGEHSPLHF